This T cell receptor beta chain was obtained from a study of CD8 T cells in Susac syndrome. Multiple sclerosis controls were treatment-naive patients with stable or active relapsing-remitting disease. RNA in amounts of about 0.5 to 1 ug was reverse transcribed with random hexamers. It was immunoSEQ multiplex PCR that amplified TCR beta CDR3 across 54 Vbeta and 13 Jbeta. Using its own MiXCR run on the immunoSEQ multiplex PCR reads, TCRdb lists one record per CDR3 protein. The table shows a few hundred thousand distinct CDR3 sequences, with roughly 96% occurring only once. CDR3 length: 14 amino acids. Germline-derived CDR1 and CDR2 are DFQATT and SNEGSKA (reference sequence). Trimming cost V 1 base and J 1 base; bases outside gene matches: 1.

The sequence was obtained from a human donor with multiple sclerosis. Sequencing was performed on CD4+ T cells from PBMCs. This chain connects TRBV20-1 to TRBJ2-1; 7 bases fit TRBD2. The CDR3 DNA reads TGCAGTGCTAGAGGAGCGGGGTCCTACAATGAGCAGTTCTTC. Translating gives CSARGAGSYNEQFF.